This TCR beta chain was captured in a study of shared clonotypes between healthy human individuals. V lost 1 base, J lost 0 bases, and 7 bases lay in between. This CDR3 has 14 amino acids. The germline gives CDR1 SGHTA, CDR2 FQGNSA. Repertoires were generated with immunoSEQ multiplex PCR, while TCRdb's copy carries only in-frame clones and drops some. The table lists under 1,900,000 clones, 97% to 99% of them singletons. Sequencing was performed on naive CD4+ T cells sorted from blood. As to subset: CD45RA+ positively selected. V gene TRBV7-2 combines with J gene TRBJ2-7; D is ambiguous. The sequence derives from a man aged 25 to 40 in good health. CDR3 sequence reads: CASSLERTSYEQYF. Here the CDR3 DNA reads TGTGCCAGCAGCTTAGAACGGACCTCCTACGAGCAGTACTTC. The variable domain in full, with the rest retrieved from reference TRBV7-2 and TRBJ2-7, is GAGVSQSPSNKVTEKGKDVELRCDPISGHTALYWYRQSLGQGLEFLIYFQGNSAPDKSGLPSDRFSAERTGGSVSTLTIQRTQQEDSAVYLCASSLERTSYEQYFGPGTRLTVT.